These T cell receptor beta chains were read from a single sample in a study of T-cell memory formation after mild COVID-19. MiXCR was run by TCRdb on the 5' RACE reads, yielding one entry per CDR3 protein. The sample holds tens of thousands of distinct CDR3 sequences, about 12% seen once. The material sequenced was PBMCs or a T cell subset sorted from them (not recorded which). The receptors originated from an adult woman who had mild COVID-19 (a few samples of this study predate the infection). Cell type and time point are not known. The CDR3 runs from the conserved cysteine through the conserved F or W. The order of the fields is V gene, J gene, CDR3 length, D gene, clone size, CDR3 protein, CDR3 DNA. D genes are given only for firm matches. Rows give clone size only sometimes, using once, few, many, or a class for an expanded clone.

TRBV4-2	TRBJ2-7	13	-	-	CASSQADRNEQYF	TGTGCCAGCAGCCAAGCCGACAGAAACGAGCAGTACTTC
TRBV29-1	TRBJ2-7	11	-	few	CSVLRGSEQYF	TGCAGCGTTTTACGTGGATCGGAGCAGTACTTC
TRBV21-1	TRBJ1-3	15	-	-	CASSRQGSGGNTIYF	TGTGCCAGCAGCAGACAGGGTTCGGGCGGAAACACCATATATTTT
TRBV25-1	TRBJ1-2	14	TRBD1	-	CASSELGTVSGYTF	TGTGCCAGCAGTGAACTTGGGACAGTCTCTGGCTACACCTTC
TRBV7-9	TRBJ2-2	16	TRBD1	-	CASSAGTGPNTGELFF	TGTGCCAGCAGCGCCGGGACAGGACCAAACACCGGGGAGCTGTTTTTT
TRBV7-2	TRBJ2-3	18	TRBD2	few	CASSLGAGKEQITDTQYF	TGTGCCAGCAGCTTAGGAGCGGGGAAGGAACAGATCACAGATACGCAGTATTTT
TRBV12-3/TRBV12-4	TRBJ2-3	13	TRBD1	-	CASSASGGNKQYF	TGTGCCAGCAGTGCATCAGGGGGAAATAAGCAGTATTTT
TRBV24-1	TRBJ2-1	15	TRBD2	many	CATSAPGLSGNEQFF	TGTGCCACCAGTGCCCCGGGACTAAGTGGCAATGAGCAGTTCTTC
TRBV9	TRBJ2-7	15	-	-	CASTGGGGVGDEQYF	TGTGCCAGCACTGGTGGAGGGGGGGTTGGCGACGAGCAGTACTTC
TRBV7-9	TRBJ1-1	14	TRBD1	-	CASSDPGTGTEAFF	TGTGCCAGCAGCGACCCCGGGACAGGAACTGAAGCTTTCTTT
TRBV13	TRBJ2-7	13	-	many	CASSLVGTYEQYF	TGTGCCAGCAGCTTAGTGGGGACCTACGAGCAGTACTTC
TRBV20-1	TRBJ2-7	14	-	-	CSARNRPGGYEQYF	TGCAGTGCTAGAAACAGGCCAGGAGGCTACGAGCAGTACTTC
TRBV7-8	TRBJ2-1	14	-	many	CASSSTEAYNEQFF	TGTGCCAGCAGCTCGACGGAAGCTTACAATGAGCAGTTCTTC
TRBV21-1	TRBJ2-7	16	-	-	CASSKGGDRTSYEQYF	TGTGCCAGCAGCAAAGGAGGGGACAGGACCTCCTACGAGCAGTACTTC
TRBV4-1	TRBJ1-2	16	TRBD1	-	CASSPSSQGGLYGYTF	TGCGCCAGCAGCCCCTCGTCCCAGGGGGGACTCTATGGCTACACCTTC
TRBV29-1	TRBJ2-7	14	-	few	CSVEFPGLSYEQYF	TGCAGCGTTGAATTCCCAGGGTTATCCTACGAGCAGTACTTC
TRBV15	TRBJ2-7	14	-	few	CATSRDDPRYEQYF	TGTGCCACCAGCAGAGATGACCCCCGATACGAGCAGTACTTC
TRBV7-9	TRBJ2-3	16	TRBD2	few	CASSPSAGGLTDTQYF	TGTGCCAGCAGCCCATCTGCGGGGGGGCTGACAGATACGCAGTATTTT
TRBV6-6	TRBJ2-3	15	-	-	CASSFPDGSTDTQYF	TGTGCCAGCAGTTTCCCGGACGGAAGCACAGATACGCAGTATTTT
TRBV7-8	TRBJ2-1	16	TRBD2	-	CASSLTSGGAYNEQFF	TGTGCCAGCAGCCTCACTAGCGGGGGAGCCTACAATGAGCAGTTCTTC
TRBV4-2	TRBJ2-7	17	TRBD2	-	CASSHMAGLAGHNEQYF	TGTGCCAGCAGCCACATGGCCGGACTAGCGGGACATAACGAGCAGTACTTC
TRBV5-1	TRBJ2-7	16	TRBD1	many	CASSLAGTGGSYEQYF	TGCGCCAGCAGCTTGGCTGGGACAGGGGGATCCTACGAGCAGTACTTC
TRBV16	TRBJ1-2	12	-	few	CASSQEAYGYTF	TGTGCCAGCAGCCAAGAAGCCTATGGCTACACCTTC
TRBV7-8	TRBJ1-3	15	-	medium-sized	CASSLAGGTGNTIYF	TGTGCCAGCAGCTTAGCAGGGGGAACTGGAAACACCATATATTTT
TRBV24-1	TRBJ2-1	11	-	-	CATSSDDEQFF	TGTGCCACCAGTTCGGACGATGAGCAGTTCTTC
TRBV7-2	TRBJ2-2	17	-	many	CASSLEGASVGTGELFF	TGTGCCAGCAGCTTAGAAGGGGCTAGTGTGGGCACCGGGGAGCTGTTTTTT
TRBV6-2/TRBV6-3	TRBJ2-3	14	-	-	CDSSYSVRSDTQYF	TGTGACAGCAGTTACTCTGTCAGGTCAGATACGCAGTATTTT
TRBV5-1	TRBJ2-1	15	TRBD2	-	CASSLSGTSYNEQFF	TGCGCCAGCAGCTTGAGCGGGACCTCCTACAATGAGCAGTTCTTC
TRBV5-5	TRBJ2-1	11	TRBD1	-	CASSWGQEQFF	TGTGCCAGCAGCTGGGGACAGGAGCAGTTCTTC
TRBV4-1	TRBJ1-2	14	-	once	CASSQERDGPGYTF	TGCGCCAGCAGCCAAGAGAGAGACGGGCCTGGCTACACCTTC
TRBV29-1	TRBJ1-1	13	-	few	CSVSLAVNTEAFF	TGCAGCGTTAGTCTGGCCGTCAACACTGAAGCTTTCTTT
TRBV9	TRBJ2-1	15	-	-	CASSVGASSYNEQFF	TGTGCCAGCAGCGTAGGAGCAAGCTCCTACAATGAGCAGTTCTTC
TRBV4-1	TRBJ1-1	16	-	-	CASSHGRRTLNTEAFF	TGCGCCAGCAGCCACGGACGGAGAACCCTGAACACTGAAGCTTTCTTT
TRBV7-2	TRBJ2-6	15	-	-	CASSLFLSGANVLTF	TGTGCCAGCAGCTTATTCCTCTCTGGGGCCAACGTCCTGACTTTC
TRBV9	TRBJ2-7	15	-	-	CASSPGGGSSYEQYF	TGTGCCAGCAGCCCGGGTGGAGGGAGCTCCTACGAGCAGTACTTC
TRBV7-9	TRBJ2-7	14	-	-	CASSQSTELYEQYF	TGTGCCAGCAGCCAATCGACGGAGCTCTACGAGCAGTACTTC
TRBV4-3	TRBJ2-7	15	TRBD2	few	CASSQETSGSYEQYF	TGCGCCAGCAGCCAGGAGACTAGCGGCTCCTACGAGCAGTACTTC
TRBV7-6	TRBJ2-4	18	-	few	CASSLDPREKLAKNIQYF	TGTGCCAGCAGCTTAGACCCTCGGGAGAAGCTAGCCAAAAACATTCAGTACTTC
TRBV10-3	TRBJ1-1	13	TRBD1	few	CAITMGQVSEAFF	TGTGCCATCACCATGGGACAGGTATCTGAAGCTTTCTTT
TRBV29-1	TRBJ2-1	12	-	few	CSVEKGVDEQFF	TGCAGCGTTGAAAAAGGGGTCGATGAGCAGTTCTTC
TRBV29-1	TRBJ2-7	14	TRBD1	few	CSPGKGQGSYEQYF	TGCAGCCCTGGGAAGGGACAGGGGTCCTACGAGCAGTACTTC
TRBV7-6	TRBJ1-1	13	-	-	CASSLASGAEAFF	TGTGCCAGCAGCTTAGCGTCGGGTGCTGAAGCTTTCTTT
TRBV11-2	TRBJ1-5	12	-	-	CASSQYNQPQHF	TGTGCCAGCAGCCAGTACAATCAGCCCCAGCATTTT
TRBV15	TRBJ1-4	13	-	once	CATSSRRDEKLFF	TGTGCCACCAGCAGCCGGAGGGATGAAAAACTGTTTTTT
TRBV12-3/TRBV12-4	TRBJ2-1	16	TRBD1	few	CASTLSRTGGYNEQFF	TGTGCCAGCACCCTCTCTAGGACAGGGGGGTACAATGAGCAGTTCTTC
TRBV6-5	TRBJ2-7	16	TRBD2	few	CASSYVTSGNVYEQYF	TGTGCCAGCAGTTACGTGACTAGCGGGAATGTCTACGAGCAGTACTTC
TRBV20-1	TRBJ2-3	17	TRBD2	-	CSARGRTSGSFTDTQYF	TGCAGTGCTAGAGGTCGGACTAGCGGGAGCTTTACAGATACGCAGTATTTT
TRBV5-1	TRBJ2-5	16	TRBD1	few	CASSAVTGGLQETQYF	TGCGCCAGCAGCGCGGTGACAGGGGGGCTTCAAGAGACCCAGTACTTC
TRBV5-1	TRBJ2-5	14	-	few	CASSPVGHQETQYF	TGCGCCAGCAGCCCGGTCGGGCACCAAGAGACCCAGTACTTC
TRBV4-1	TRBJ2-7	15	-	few	CASSQGGRAYYEQYF	TGCGCCAGCAGCCAAGGGGGCAGGGCTTACTACGAGCAGTACTTC
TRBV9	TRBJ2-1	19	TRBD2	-	CASSGGTSAEWALDNEQFF	TGTGCCAGCAGCGGCGGGACTAGCGCAGAATGGGCCCTCGACAATGAGCAGTTCTTC
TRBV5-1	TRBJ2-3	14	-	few	CASSPRDDRDTQYF	TGCGCCAGCAGCCCCAGGGATGATAGGGATACGCAGTATTTT
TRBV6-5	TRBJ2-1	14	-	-	CASSYSHEGGEQFF	TGTGCCAGCAGTTACAGCCATGAGGGTGGTGAGCAGTTCTTC
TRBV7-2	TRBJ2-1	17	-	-	CASSPGWRGGAYNEQFF	TGTGCCAGCAGCCCCGGGTGGAGGGGGGGGGCGTACAATGAGCAGTTCTTC
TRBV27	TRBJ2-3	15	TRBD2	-	CASSSASGITDTQYF	TGTGCCAGCAGTTCAGCTAGCGGGATCACAGATACGCAGTATTTT